These 14 T cell receptor beta chains were sequenced from one sample in a study of T-cell reconstitution after alpha-beta-depleted transplantation in children. Unique molecular identifiers were built into the TCRbeta library. TCRdb processed the PCR reads anew with MiXCR; each CDR3 protein has one entry. The sample gives fewer than 120,000 distinct CDR3 sequences, about a tenth of which show up once; more than 7% is in the top ten. The material was PBMCs from the stem cell graft donor, obtained from the stem cell graft. The receptors here all came from a human donor who donated a stem cell graft to a child with acute lymphoblastic leukemia.

In this sample, this clonotype turned up many times. The J gene is TRBJ1-1, the V gene TRBV29-1; unclear D gene. V lost 3 bases and J 2 bases, leaving 10 bases between the germline ends. The CDR3 runs 13 residues. Germline CDR1 is SQVTM and CDR2 is ANQGSEA. The CDR3 region is CSVDGRSNTEAFF. CDR3 nucleotides: TGCAGCGTTGATGGGCGGTCAAACACTGAAGCTTTCTTT. The full variable domain, its missing parts supplied by reference TRBV29-1 and TRBJ1-1, is SAVISQKPSRDICQRGTSLTIQCQVDSQVTMMFWYRQQPGQSLTLIATANQGSEATYESGFVIDKFPISRPNLTFSTLTVSNMSPEDSSIYLCSVDGRSNTEAFFGQGTRLTVV.

This clonotype appeared a few times. J is TRBJ1-5 and V is TRBV5-4; D may be TRBD1 (5 bases). There are 15 residues in the CDR3. Trimming pared 4 bases from V and 7 bases from J, leaving 18 bases between. Germline lookup yields CDR1 SGHNT and CDR2 YYREEE (reference sequence). Here the CDR3 reads CASSQLGESLQPQHF. The CDR3 region has the DNA TGTGCCAGCAGCCAGCTAGGGGAATCACTGCAGCCCCAGCATTTT.

This clonotype was seen at least ten times. The gene calls are TRBV6-2 or TRBV6-3 and TRBJ2-1; 9 bases fit TRBD2. The V gene's germline CDR1 is MNHEY and CDR2 SVGEGT. V was clipped by 0 bases and J by 5 bases; unmatched bases: 8. CDR3 length equals 17 residues. Written as DNA, the CDR3 is TGTGCCAGCAGTTACTCCACAGGTAGCGGGAGAGACAATGAGCAGTTCTTC. Its translation: CASSYSTGSGRDNEQFF.

This clonotype was recorded many times. V usage is TRBV20-1 and J usage is TRBJ1-5, with D maybe TRBD1 (6 bases). The CDR3 totals 12 residues. From germline, CDR1 is DFQATT and CDR2 SNEGSKA (reference sequence). V dropped 6 bases and J dropped 4 bases, with 10 bases sitting between them. The CDR3 region is CSARGSNQPQHF. The CDR3, as DNA: TGCAGTGCGAGGGGGTCTAATCAGCCCCAGCATTTT.

This clonotype was counted ten times or more. The V call is TRBV5-8, the J call TRBJ1-4, with TRBD1 matching over 9 bases. The germline CDR1 and CDR2 sequences are SGHTS and YDEGEE. The V and J ends lost 3 bases and 1 base, in that order; junction bases with no gene match: 1. The CDR3 has 15 residues. The CDR3 is CASSWGQGTNEKLFF. The CDR3 region has the DNA TGTGCCAGCAGCTGGGGACAGGGAACTAATGAAAAACTGTTTTTT.

Many counts were recorded for this clonotype. The chain couples TRBV5-1 to TRBJ2-1, with TRBD2 matching over 12 bases. The CDR3 sequence is 17 residues long. The germline V gene has CDR1 SGHRS and CDR2 YFSETQ. Unmatched junction bases numbered 12, after V lost 4 bases and J lost 7 bases. The chain's CDR3 is CASSERGLAGLSNEQFF. The CDR3 DNA reads as TGCGCCAGCAGCGAACGGGGACTAGCGGGCCTCTCGAATGAGCAGTTCTTC.

This clonotype was observed at least ten times. J is TRBJ2-1 and V is TRBV15, with D maybe TRBD2 (5 bases). V was pared by 1 base and J by 2 bases, with 9 bases between. CDR3 size: 15 residues. CDR1 is LNHNV and CDR2 is YYDKDF in the germline V gene (reference sequence). CDR3 bases: TGTGCCACCAGCAGAGGAGAGGGTCCCTACAATGAGCAGTTCTTC. Amino acids: CATSRGEGPYNEQFF.

This clonotype was observed many times. This chain links TRBV20-1 with TRBJ2-1; D may be TRBD2 (6 bases). The germline V and J ends were trimmed by 3 bases and 0 bases, with 12 bases remaining between them. The CDR3 is 15 residues long. Germline V gene lookup returns CDR1 DFQATT and CDR2 SNEGSKA (reference sequence). The DNA for the CDR3 is TGCAGTGCTAGCGACCTAGCGTACTCCTACAATGAGCAGTTCTTC. Its protein product is CSASDLAYSYNEQFF.

This clonotype was observed at least ten times. The chain combines TRBV6-1 with TRBJ2-5; 11 nucleotides align to TRBD1. The ends lost 5 bases at V and 3 bases at J; junction bases unmatched: 5. Germline V gene sequence: CDR1 MNHNS, CDR2 SASEGT. The length of the CDR3 is 15 residues. The CDR3 DNA is TGTGCCAGCAGTAAGGACAGGGGGCCGAAAGAGACCCAGTACTTC. Its protein product is CASSKDRGPKETQYF.

This clonotype was observed at least ten times. Here the CDR3 DNA reads TGCAGTGCTAGAGATCCAAGCGGCTATAGGTACGAGCAGTACTTC. Translating gives CSARDPSGYRYEQYF. V and J are TRBV20-1 and TRBJ2-7; D is perhaps TRBD2 (5 bases). Germline V CDR1 and CDR2: DFQATT, SNEGSKA (reference sequence). V was trimmed by 0 bases and J by 4 bases, leaving 16 bases between them. The CDR3 has 15 amino acids.

The table lists this clonotype with many counts. V and J are TRBV24-1 and TRBJ2-5, with TRBD1 matching 8 bases. The CDR3 length is 15 residues. Germline loops: CDR1 KGHDR, CDR2 SFDVKD. The junction had 8 bases not matched to a gene; V was cut back by 3 bases and J by 6 bases. This CDR3 is CATSDVRDRRKTQYF. The CDR3 DNA follows: TGTGCCACCAGTGATGTCCGGGACAGGAGAAAGACCCAGTACTTC.

This clonotype has a count of ten or more. The chain links TRBV6-2 or TRBV6-3 to TRBJ2-7; 12 bases match TRBD2. Per the germline V gene, CDR1 is MNHEY and CDR2 is SVGEGT. The CDR3 spans 13 residues. V lost 8 bases to trimming and J lost 3 bases; unmatched junction nucleotides: 2. The CDR3 DNA sequence: TGTGCCAGCGGACTAGCGGGGAACTACGAGCAGTACTTC. Its translation: CASGLAGNYEQYF.

In this sample, this clonotype turned up many times. The rearrangement joins TRBV6-1 to TRBJ1-1; 8 bases match TRBD1. The germline CDR1 and CDR2 sequences are MNHNS and SASEGT. This CDR3 region has 17 residues. After removal of 3 bases from V and 0 bases from J, the junction contained 9 bases not matched to a gene. CDR3 loop: CASSDPTGDAMNTEAFF. CDR3 coding DNA: TGTGCCAGCAGTGACCCGACAGGGGACGCAATGAACACTGAAGCTTTCTTT.

As regards this clonotype: It may be a read error: a sequence one base away is much more abundant. The chain links TRBV7-2 to TRBJ2-4; a weak D match, TRBD1 (6 bases). CDR3 length equals 16 residues. The germline gives CDR1 SGHTA, CDR2 FQGNSA. CDR3: CASSLTGFLAKNSQYF. DNA of the CDR3: TGTGCCAGCAGCTTAACAGGGTTCCTTGCCAAAAACAGTCAGTACTTC.